Listed below are T cell receptor beta chains from one sample, sequenced in a study of CD8 T cells in Susac syndrome. TCRdb used MiXCR to reprocess the immunoSEQ multiplex PCR reads, holding one entry per CDR3 protein. In the table there are just over 150,000 distinct CDR3 sequences, approximately 95% of which are singletons. Sequenced sample: CD4+ T cells from PBMCs. The receptors come from a human donor with Susac syndrome. The CDR3 runs from the conserved cysteine through the conserved F or W. A D gene is named only where the DNA matches it firmly. Expanded clones are given a class, and other clones once, few, many or no size at all.

J gene,clone size,D gene,V gene,CDR3 DNA,CDR3 protein
TRBJ1-2,NA,NA,TRBV19,TGTGCCAGTAGTACCAGCGGGACACCCCACACCTTC,CASSTSGTPHTF
TRBJ2-2,NA,NA,TRBV20-1,TGCAGTGCTCCCCCTGCACGCCGCGGCACCGGGGAGCTGTTTTTT,CSAPPARRGTGELFF
TRBJ1-3,few,NA,TRBV7-2,TGTGCCAGCAGCTTAGCGGGAAACACCATATATTTT,CASSLAGNTIYF
TRBJ2-2,once,NA,TRBV20-1,TGCAGTGCTAGAGATCGGCCGCACGGGGAGCTGTTTTTT,CSARDRPHGELFF
TRBJ2-5,NA,TRBD2,TRBV6-5,TGTGCCAGCAGTTACTCCGGACTAGCGGGGGCCCTCTCGGAGACCCAGTACTTC,CASSYSGLAGALSETQYF
TRBJ1-5,NA,NA,TRBV25-1,TGTGCCAGCAGTAATCAGCCCCAGCATTTT,CASSNQPQHF
TRBJ1-1,once,NA,TRBV11-2,TGTGCCAGCAGCTTAGATTGGGGAAATAGGAACACTGAAGCTTTCTTT,CASSLDWGNRNTEAFF
TRBJ2-1,NA,NA,TRBV20-1,TGCAGTAGCCTGAAGGGCTCCTACAATGAGCAGTTCTTC,CSSLKGSYNEQFF
TRBJ1-5,NA,NA,TRBV12-3/TRBV12-4,TGTGCCAGCAGTTTAGACGGACGCAATCAGCCCCAGCATTTT,CASSLDGRNQPQHF
TRBJ2-1,NA,TRBD1,TRBV13,TGTGCCAGCAGCACGCCGGGACAGATCAATGAGCAGTTCTTC,CASSTPGQINEQFF
TRBJ2-1,NA,NA,TRBV9,TGTGCCAGCCTCGGGTACGGCGACTCCTACAATGAGCAGTTCTTC,CASLGYGDSYNEQFF
TRBJ2-7,once,NA,TRBV20-1,TGCAGTGCTAGCTCCCGGCTAACTAGTGCCTACGAGCAGTACTTC,CSASSRLTSAYEQYF
TRBJ2-7,once,TRBD1,TRBV3-1,TGTGCCAGCAGCCATGGACAGGGCTCCGAGCAGTACTTC,CASSHGQGSEQYF
TRBJ1-6,NA,NA,TRBV27,TGTGCCAGCAGTTGGCCGGATTCACCCCTCCACTTT,CASSWPDSPLHF
TRBJ2-1,NA,NA,TRBV18,TGTGCCAGCTCACCCAGGGACCGGGATGAGCAGTTCTTC,CASSPRDRDEQFF
TRBJ2-7,NA,NA,TRBV6-2/TRBV6-3,TGTGCCAGCAGAGCCGGGACGGTTGCCTACGAGCAGTACTTC,CASRAGTVAYEQYF
TRBJ1-2,NA,NA,TRBV29-1,TGCAGCGTTGTCGGCAGGGCGGACTATGGCTACACCTTC,CSVVGRADYGYTF
TRBJ2-5,NA,TRBD2,TRBV6-5,TGTGCCAGCAGTTACTCGCCTAGCGGGGGCCTATCGTTGTACTTC,CASSYSPSGGLSLYF
TRBJ1-1,NA,NA,TRBV14,TGTGCCAGCAGCCAAGATGGAGCAGTACCGAACACTGAAGCTTTCTTT,CASSQDGAVPNTEAFF
TRBJ1-1,NA,NA,TRBV4-1,TGCGCCAGCAGCCAAGCAGTAGACAGGCCGGGGACTGAAGCTTTCTTT,CASSQAVDRPGTEAFF
TRBJ2-7,NA,TRBD1,TRBV7-2,TGTGCCAGCAGCGTACAGGGGGGCCCCTACGAGCAGTACTTC,CASSVQGGPYEQYF
TRBJ2-1,NA,NA,TRBV7-3,TGTGCCAGCAGCCCGGGACCTAAATACAATGAGCAGTTCTTC,CASSPGPKYNEQFF
TRBJ2-1,once,TRBD2,TRBV20-1,TGCAGTGCTAGGGGACTAGCCCACTACAATGAGCAGTTCTTC,CSARGLAHYNEQFF
TRBJ2-7,NA,TRBD1,TRBV5-1,TGCGCCAGCAGCGTGGGACAGCAGGGGTACGAGCAGTACTTC,CASSVGQQGYEQYF
TRBJ2-3,NA,TRBD2,TRBV12-3/TRBV12-4,TGTGCCAGCAGTGGGGGACTAGCCTACACAGATACGCAGTATTTT,CASSGGLAYTDTQYF
TRBJ2-1,NA,TRBD2,TRBV6-5,TGTGCCAGCAGTCCGCGGACTAGTGGGAACAATGAGCAGTTCTTC,CASSPRTSGNNEQFF
TRBJ2-2,once,NA,TRBV7-3,TGTGCCAGCAGCTCCGGATTGACCGGGGAGCTGTTTTTT,CASSSGLTGELFF
TRBJ2-2,NA,NA,TRBV19,TGTGCCAGTAGAGGAACGAACACCGGGGAGCTGTTTTTT,CASRGTNTGELFF
TRBJ1-2,NA,NA,TRBV27,TGTGCCAGCAGACCCTCGACAGAGCTCTATGGCTACACCTTC,CASRPSTELYGYTF
TRBJ2-5,NA,NA,TRBV29-1,TGCAGCGCCGCTGGACAGCTCCAAGAGACCCAGTACTTC,CSAAGQLQETQYF
TRBJ2-3,NA,NA,TRBV2,TGTGCCAGCAGTGAAGCAGCCACGCAGTATTTT,CASSEAATQYF
TRBJ2-7,NA,TRBD1,TRBV9,TGTGCCAGCAGCGTAGCAGACAGGGCCTACGAGCAGTACTTC,CASSVADRAYEQYF
TRBJ2-3,NA,NA,TRBV6-4,TGTGCCAGCAGTGACAGGGTCACGGATACGCAGTATTTT,CASSDRVTDTQYF
TRBJ1-4,NA,NA,TRBV5-4,TGTGCCAGCAGCTTTGAGCCAAGGGGGAACGAAAAACTGTTTTTT,CASSFEPRGNEKLFF
TRBJ1-2,NA,NA,TRBV29-1,TGCAGCGTTAAGGCGGGGGCAGGGATGAACTATGGCTACACCTTC,CSVKAGAGMNYGYTF